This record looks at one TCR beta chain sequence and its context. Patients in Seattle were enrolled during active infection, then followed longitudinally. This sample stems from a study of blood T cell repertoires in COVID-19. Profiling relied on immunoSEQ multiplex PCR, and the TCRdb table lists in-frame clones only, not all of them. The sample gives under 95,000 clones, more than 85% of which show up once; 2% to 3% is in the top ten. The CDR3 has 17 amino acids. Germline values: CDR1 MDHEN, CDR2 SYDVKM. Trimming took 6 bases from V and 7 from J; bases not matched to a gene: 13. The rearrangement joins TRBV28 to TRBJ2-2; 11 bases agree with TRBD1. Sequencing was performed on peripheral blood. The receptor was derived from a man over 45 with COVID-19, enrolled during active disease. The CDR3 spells CASSPSSGTGGFGELFF. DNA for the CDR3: TGTGCCAGCAGCCCCTCATCCGGGACAGGGGGGTTCGGGGAGCTGTTTTTT.